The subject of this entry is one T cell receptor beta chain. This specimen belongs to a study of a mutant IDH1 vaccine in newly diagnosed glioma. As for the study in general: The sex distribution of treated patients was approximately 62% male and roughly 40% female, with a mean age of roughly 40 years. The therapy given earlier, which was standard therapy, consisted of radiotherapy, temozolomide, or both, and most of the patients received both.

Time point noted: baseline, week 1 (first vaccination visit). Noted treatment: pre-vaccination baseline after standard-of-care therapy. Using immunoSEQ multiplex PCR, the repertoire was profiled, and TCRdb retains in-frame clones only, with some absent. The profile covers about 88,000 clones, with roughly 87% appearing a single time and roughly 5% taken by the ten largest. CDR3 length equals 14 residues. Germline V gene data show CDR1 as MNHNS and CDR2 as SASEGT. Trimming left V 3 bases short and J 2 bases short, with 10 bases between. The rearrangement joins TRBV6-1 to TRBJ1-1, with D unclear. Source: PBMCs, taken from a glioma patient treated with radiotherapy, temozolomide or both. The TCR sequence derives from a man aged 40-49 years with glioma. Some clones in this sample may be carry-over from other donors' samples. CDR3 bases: TGTGCCAGCAGTGAGCTCAGGATAAACACTGAAGCTTTCTTT. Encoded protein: CASSELRINTEAFF.